These 20 T cell receptor beta chains were all obtained from the same sample, sequenced in a study of CD8+CD57+ T cells in acquired aplastic anemia. TCR beta VDJ and CDR3 profiling used genomic DNA as template. TCRdb analysed the reads with MiXCR anew, one entry per CDR3 protein. The data contain around 430,000 distinct CDR3 sequences, around a third of them singletons. Previously, flow cytometry had revealed CD8+CD57+ cell expansion in the patients chosen for sequencing. The sequencing sample was made of sorted CD4+, CD8+, or CD8+CD57+ T cells (not recorded which) from PBMCs. These receptors were taken from a human donor with aplastic anemia.

The chain has TRBV6-1 and TRBJ1-2; perhaps TRBD1 as D (5 bases). The CDR3 covers 14 residues. CDR1 is MNHNS and CDR2 is SASEGT in the germline V gene. Between the trimmed V and J ends, which lost 3 bases and 4 bases, there was a span of 12 bases. The CDR3 region has the DNA TGTGCCAGCAGTGACAGGGCGCTTATCTATGGCTACACCTTC. Translation: CASSDRALIYGYTF.

This chain joins TRBV20-1 and TRBJ2-3; D uncertain. Trimming took off 2 bases at V and 4 bases at J, with 16 bases between the two ends. CDR3 size: 15 residues. Germline loops: CDR1 DFQATT, CDR2 SNEGSKA (reference sequence). The DNA of the CDR3 is TGCAGTGCTAGAATTGGCTCCAATGGTGCAGATACGCAGTATTTT. Its protein is CSARIGSNGADTQYF.

CDR3 region: CASSLVLGDEQFF. As DNA, the CDR3 is TGTGCCAGCAGCTTAGTACTCGGGGATGAGCAGTTCTTC. The V gene is TRBV7-9, the J gene TRBJ2-1; the D gene is possibly TRBD2 (5 bases). The CDR3 totals 13 residues. V lost 1 base to trimming and J lost 8 bases, with 9 bases between them. Germline loops: CDR1 SEHNR, CDR2 FQNEAQ (reference sequence).

V is TRBV5-4 and J is TRBJ2-3, with no clear D. This CDR3 is 14 amino acids long. Germline lookup yields CDR1 SGHNT and CDR2 YYREEE (reference sequence). Trimming took off 0 bases at V and 6 bases at J, with 11 bases between the two ends. CDR3 sequence reads: CASSLGPLQDTQYF. CDR3 DNA sequence: TGTGCCAGCAGCTTGGGGCCCCTTCAGGATACGCAGTATTTT.

Details on this clonotype: It is likely a read error, because the conserved phenylalanine at the end of the CDR3 is missing. No DNA is shown, since the ends of the CDR3 on it are uncertain; the CDR3 is the one TCRdb lists. The chain combines TRBV7-3 with TRBJ1-2. The germline V gene has CDR1 SGHTA and CDR2 FQGTGA. The CDR3 has 8 amino acids, counting both end residues. The CDR3 sequence: CASSLTHH.

This clonotype came up a few times. The chain employs TRBV3-1 and TRBJ1-1, with D unresolved. The germline V and J ends were trimmed by 6 bases and 0 bases, with 8 bases remaining between them. Looked up from germline, CDR1 is LGHDT and CDR2 is YNNKEL (reference sequence). This CDR3 has 13 amino acids. The CDR3: CASSEVVNTEAFF. The CDR3, as DNA: TGTGCCAGCAGTGAAGTGGTGAACACTGAAGCTTTCTTT. The full variable domain, its missing parts supplied by reference TRBV3-1 and TRBJ1-1, is DTAVSQTPKYLVTQMGNDKSIKCEQNLGHDTMYWYKQDSKKFLKIMFSYNNKELIINETVPNRFSPKSPDKAHLNLHINSLELGDSAVYFCASSEVVNTEAFFGQGTRLTVV.

This clonotype was seen a handful of times. V gene TRBV4-3 combines with J gene TRBJ2-7, with D hard to call. The CDR3 loop spans 15 amino acids. Germline-derived CDR1 and CDR2 are LGHNA and YSLEER. Trimming took 0 bases from V and 2 from J, leaving 11 bases between them. The CDR3 sequence is CASSQDLGSAYEQYF. As DNA, the CDR3 is TGCGCCAGCAGCCAAGATCTTGGATCCGCCTACGAGCAGTACTTC.

Worth noting for this clonotype: Since a much larger clone is just one base distant, this may be a read error. The chain links TRBV20-1 to TRBJ1-3, with D uncertain. The length of the CDR3 is 13 residues. Trimming removed 3 bases at V and 0 bases at J, with 6 bases between. Germline CDR1 is DFQATT and CDR2 is SNEGSKA (reference sequence). This CDR3 is CSARSRSGNTIYF. The CDR3 coding sequence is TGCAGTGCTAGGAGCCGCTCTGGAAACACCATATATTTT.

The V and J genes are TRBV2 and TRBJ2-7; D is unresolved. Trimming pared 6 bases from V and 0 bases from J, leaving 12 bases between. The CDR3 has 14 residues. Germline V gene lookup returns CDR1 SNHLY and CDR2 FYNNEI. The CDR3 loop is CASRITDNSYEQYF. DNA for the CDR3: TGTGCCAGCAGAATAACGGATAACTCCTACGAGCAGTACTTC.

As regards this clonotype: The junction departs from the called germline gene at one end, perhaps through a read error. This sequence joins TRBV6-1 and TRBJ2-7; 8 nucleotides match TRBD1. CDR3 size: 13 residues. Germline V lookup: CDR1 MNHNS, CDR2 SASEGT. The CDR3 region has the DNA TGCGCCAGCCGACAGGGGACCTCCTACGAGCAGTACTTC. Amino acid sequence: CASRQGTSYEQYF.

The table lists this clonotype with many counts. The chain has TRBV24-1 and TRBJ2-3; unclear D gene. Germline V gene lookup returns CDR1 KGHDR and CDR2 SFDVKD. V lost 6 bases and J lost 2, with 20 bases in between. The CDR3 runs to 17 residues. The CDR3 region is CATSHSVGKKSTDTQYF. For the CDR3, the DNA is TGTGCCACCAGTCACTCGGTGGGCAAAAAGTCCACAGATACGCAGTATTTT.

This clonotype occurred once. The chain has TRBV2 and TRBJ1-1; D unclear. Germline-derived CDR1 and CDR2 are SNHLY and FYNNEI. The germline V and J ends were trimmed by 8 bases and 1 base, with 11 bases remaining between them. The CDR3 loop spans 13 amino acids. The CDR3, as DNA: TGTGCCAGCTTGGCTAGCGGGAACACTGAAGCTTTCTTT. This sequence encodes CASLASGNTEAFF.

This clonotype has ten or more counts. This rearrangement joins TRBV12-3 or TRBV12-4 to TRBJ2-3, with D maybe TRBD2 (6 bases). V lost 6 bases to trimming and J lost 4 bases, with 23 bases between them. This CDR3 contains 17 residues. CDR3 in DNA: TGTGCCAGCAGCCATTACGGAGACGGGAGACCCGCAGATACGCAGTATTTT. Translating it yields CASSHYGDGRPADTQYF.

In its sample, this clonotype was seen many times. This CDR3 reads CASGQDYGYTF. In nucleotides, the CDR3 is TGTGCCAGCGGGCAGGACTATGGCTACACCTTC. The chain uses TRBV2 and TRBJ1-2; D gene unclear. V was pared by 8 bases and J by 3 bases, with 7 bases between. The CDR3 loop spans 11 amino acids. CDR1 is SNHLY and CDR2 is FYNNEI in the germline V gene.

This chain links TRBV19 with TRBJ1-6; D uncertain. Germline loops: CDR1 LNHDA, CDR2 SQIVND (reference sequence). This CDR3 spans 15 amino acids. V gave up 5 bases and J gave up 8 bases, with 16 bases separating them. The CDR3 bases are TGTGCCAGTAGTGCAGCGAGAAGTCCATATTCACCCCTCCACTTT. It yields the protein CASSAARSPYSPLHF.

The chain recombines TRBV10-3 with TRBJ1-1, with a weak D call TRBD1 (5 bases). V lost 6 bases and J 5 bases, leaving 13 bases between the germline ends. The germline gives CDR1 ENHRY, CDR2 SYGVKD. This CDR3 has 13 amino acids. The CDR3 coding sequence is TGTGCCATCAGCAATGACGGGGGAACTGAAGCTTTCTTT. Protein product: CAISNDGGTEAFF.

This chain links TRBV2 with TRBJ1-2; possible D gene TRBD1, 6 bases. Trimming took off 9 bases at V and 12 bases at J, with 20 bases between the two ends. This CDR3 comprises 12 residues. The germline gives CDR1 SNHLY, CDR2 FYNNEI. The CDR3 protein is CASSGGAAGNTF. In DNA, the CDR3 is TGTGCCAGTTCCGGGGGGGCGGCGGGAAACACCTTC.

This clonotype was seen more than once but under ten times. This chain connects TRBV7-2 to TRBJ1-1, with D unresolved. Germline-derived CDR1 and CDR2 are SGHTA and FQGNSA. Between the trimmed V and J ends, which lost 2 bases and 7 bases, there was a span of 17 bases. The length of the CDR3 is 15 residues. As DNA, the CDR3 is TGTGCCAGCAGCTTATACCCGGGAGGGCTGAATGAAGCTTTCTTT. It yields the protein CASSLYPGGLNEAFF. The whole variable domain, filled in from reference TRBV7-2 and TRBJ1-1, reads GAGVSQSPSNKVTEKGKDVELRCDPISGHTALYWYRQSLGQGLEFLIYFQGNSAPDKSGLPSDRFSAERTGGSVSTLTIQRTQQEDSAVYLCASSLYPGGLNEAFFGQGTRLTVV.

At least ten counts were recorded for this clonotype. V usage is TRBV19 and J usage is TRBJ1-3; no definite D call. Per the germline V gene, CDR1 is LNHDA and CDR2 is SQIVND (reference sequence). The length of the CDR3 is 13 residues. Trimming removed 4 bases at V and 0 bases at J, with 4 bases between. Here the CDR3 reads CASSKDSGNTIYF. The CDR3 DNA sequence: TGTGCCAGTAGTAAGGACTCTGGAAACACCATATATTTT.

This clonotype was seen ten or more times. V and J are TRBV25-1 and TRBJ1-1; D is ambiguous. The CDR3 consists of 19 residues. CDR1 is MGHDK, CDR2 SYGVNS, per germline. The germline V and J ends were trimmed by 1 base and 1 base, with 22 bases remaining between them. The CDR3 DNA reads TGTGCCAGCAGTGAATTTCGGAATATCCGAGGGATTTGGAACACTGAAGCTTTCTTT. Translating it yields CASSEFRNIRGIWNTEAFF. Drawing the rest from reference TRBV25-1 and TRBJ1-1, the complete variable domain is EADIYQTPRYLVIGTGKKITLECSQTMGHDKMYWYQQDPGMELHLIHYSYGVNSTEKGDLSSESTVSRIRTEHFPLTLESARPSHTSQYLCASSEFRNIRGIWNTEAFFGQGTRLTVV.